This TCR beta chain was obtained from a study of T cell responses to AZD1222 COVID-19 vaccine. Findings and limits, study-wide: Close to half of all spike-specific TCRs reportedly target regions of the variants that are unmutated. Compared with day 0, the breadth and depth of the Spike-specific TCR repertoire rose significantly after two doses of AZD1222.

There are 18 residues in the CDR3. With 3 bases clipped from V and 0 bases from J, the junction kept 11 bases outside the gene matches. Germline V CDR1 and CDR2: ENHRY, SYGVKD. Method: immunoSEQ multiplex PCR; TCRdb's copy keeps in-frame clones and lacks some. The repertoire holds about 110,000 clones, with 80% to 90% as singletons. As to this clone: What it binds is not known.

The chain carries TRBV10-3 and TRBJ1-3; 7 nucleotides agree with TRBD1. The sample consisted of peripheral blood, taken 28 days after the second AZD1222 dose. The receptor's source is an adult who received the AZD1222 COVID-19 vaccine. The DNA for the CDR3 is TGTGCCATCAGTGACCCTTGGGGCGGGACAGCCTCTGGAAACACCATATATTTT. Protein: CAISDPWGGTASGNTIYF.